This TCR beta chain derives from a study of cytomegalovirus exposure and HLA in healthy donors. Germline V gives CDR1 SGHNT, CDR2 YYREEE (reference sequence). Losses at the gene ends were 0 bases for V and 11 bases for J; bases not matched to a gene: 6. This CDR3 has 13 amino acids. This clone turned up a few times. Its antigen is not known. Study results and limitations: In a later analysis, compared with equally common non-associated chains, HLA-associated beta chains were more expanded. A prior analysis recorded that most TCR beta V segments were productive about 87% or about 30% of the time. In a later analysis, common viral pathogens appeared linked to several of the most significant clusters.

The study ran its PCR with 60 Vbeta and 13 Jbeta primers. Methods used by the authors: A later analysis tallied 80 million or so unique TCR beta chains, about 11 million of them shared. Libraries were prepared by immunoSEQ multiplex PCR; TCRdb keeps only in-frame clonotypes and omits some of them. That table supplies the V and J calls and clone size; D and trimming were determined from the DNA. Of approximately 140,000 clones in the sample, 65% to 85% are singletons; the top ten hold 1% to 1.5%. The V and J genes are TRBV5-4 and TRBJ1-1, with 8 positions matching TRBD1. The source of this sequence is a boy under 18 in good health and CMV-seronegative. The sample comprised PBMCs. In DNA form, the CDR3 reads TGTGCCAGCAGCTTGGGGACAGGGATCGAGGCTTTCTTT. It encodes CASSLGTGIEAFF.